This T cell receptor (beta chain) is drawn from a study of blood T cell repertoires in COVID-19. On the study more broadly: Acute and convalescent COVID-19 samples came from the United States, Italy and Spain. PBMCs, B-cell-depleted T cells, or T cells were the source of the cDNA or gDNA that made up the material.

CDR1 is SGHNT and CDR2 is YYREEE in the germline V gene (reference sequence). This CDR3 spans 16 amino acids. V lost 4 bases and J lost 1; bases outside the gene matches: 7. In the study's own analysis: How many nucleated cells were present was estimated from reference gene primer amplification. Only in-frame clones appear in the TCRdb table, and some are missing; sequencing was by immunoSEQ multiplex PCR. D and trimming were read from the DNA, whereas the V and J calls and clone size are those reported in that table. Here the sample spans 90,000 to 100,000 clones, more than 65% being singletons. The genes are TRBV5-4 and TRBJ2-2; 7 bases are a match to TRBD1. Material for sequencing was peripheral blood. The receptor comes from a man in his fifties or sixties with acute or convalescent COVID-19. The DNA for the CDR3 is TGTGCCAGCAGCCCTGGACAGGCGAAGAACACCGGGGAGCTGTTTTTT. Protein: CASSPGQAKNTGELFF.